Listed below are T cell receptor beta chains from one sample, sequenced in a study of T cell repertoires in cytomegalovirus infection. MiXCR, applied by TCRdb to the reads, yields one record per CDR3 protein. The profile shows some 940,000 distinct CDR3 sequences, 30% to 40% of them singletons. Their specific antigens are unknown. The material was cultured CD8+ T cells from PBMCs, obtained from culture after CMV antigen stimulation. The receptors derive from a human donor in good health (CMV status not recorded). Some clones in this sample may be carry-over from other donors' samples. The CDR3 runs from the conserved cysteine through the conserved F or W. Fields, in order: CDR3 protein, CDR3 DNA, J gene, V gene, D gene, clone size. The D gene is left open where the match is weak. The size of a clone is reported for some rows only, either as once, few or many, or as a class for expanded clones.

CDR3aa: CARNPGTSGYNEQFF; CDR3nt: TGTGCCAGAAATCCCGGGACTAGCGGCTACAATGAGCAGTTCTTC; j_gene: TRBJ2-1; v_gene: TRBV19; d_gene: TRBD2; abundance: NA
CDR3aa: CASSPDRASYNEQFF; CDR3nt: TGTGCCAGCAGCCCGGACAGGGCCTCCTACAATGAGCAGTTCTTC; j_gene: TRBJ2-1; v_gene: TRBV7-2; d_gene: TRBD1; abundance: many
CDR3aa: CASSQEYGIEHTGELFF; CDR3nt: TGTGCCAGCAGCCAAGAGTACGGGATTGAACACACCGGGGAGCTGTTTTTT; j_gene: TRBJ2-2; v_gene: TRBV4-2; d_gene: NA; abundance: few
CDR3aa: CASSEVGRVYEQYF; CDR3nt: TGTGCCAGCAGTGAAGTGGGACGGGTCTACGAGCAGTACTTC; j_gene: TRBJ2-7; v_gene: TRBV6-1; d_gene: NA; abundance: few
CDR3aa: CASIPIGLSSYEQYF; CDR3nt: TGTGCCAGCATCCCGATAGGACTCTCCTCCTACGAGCAGTACTTC; j_gene: TRBJ2-7; v_gene: TRBV6-1; d_gene: NA; abundance: NA
CDR3aa: CASSNGGSNQPQHF; CDR3nt: TGTGCCAGCTCAAATGGGGGGAGCAATCAGCCCCAGCATTTT; j_gene: TRBJ1-5; v_gene: TRBV18; d_gene: NA; abundance: few
CDR3aa: CASSPRQGSVTEAFF; CDR3nt: TGCGCCAGCAGCCCCCGACAGGGGTCGGTCACTGAAGCTTTCTTT; j_gene: TRBJ1-1; v_gene: TRBV5-1; d_gene: TRBD1; abundance: NA
CDR3aa: CASSPGGAEETQYF; CDR3nt: TGCGCCAGCAGCCCCGGAGGGGCAGAAGAGACCCAGTACTTC; j_gene: TRBJ2-5; v_gene: TRBV4-3; d_gene: NA; abundance: NA
CDR3aa: CATDPGTGNNSPLHF; CDR3nt: TGTGCCACTGACCCCGGGACAGGGAATAATTCACCCCTCCACTTT; j_gene: TRBJ1-6; v_gene: TRBV15; d_gene: TRBD1; abundance: NA
CDR3aa: CASGGPDTQYF; CDR3nt: TGTGCCAGCGGGGGCCCAGATACGCAGTATTTT; j_gene: TRBJ2-3; v_gene: TRBV27; d_gene: NA; abundance: few
CDR3aa: CASAIRAGGSPGELFF; CDR3nt: TGTGCCAGCGCCATCAGAGCGGGGGGGTCCCCCGGGGAGCTGTTTTTT; j_gene: TRBJ2-2; v_gene: TRBV12-3/TRBV12-4; d_gene: TRBD2; abundance: NA
CDR3aa: CASRTGKGETQYF; CDR3nt: TGTGCCAGCAGAACAGGGAAGGGAGAGACCCAGTACTTC; j_gene: TRBJ2-5; v_gene: TRBV6-5; d_gene: NA; abundance: NA
CDR3aa: CASSQGLVSTDTQYF; CDR3nt: TGTGCCAGCAGCCAAGGACTAGTTAGCACAGATACGCAGTATTTT; j_gene: TRBJ2-3; v_gene: TRBV5-6; d_gene: TRBD2; abundance: NA
CDR3aa: CATSAYLPEQFF; CDR3nt: TGTGCCACCAGTGCCTACCTACCTGAGCAGTTCTTC; j_gene: TRBJ2-1; v_gene: TRBV24-1; d_gene: NA; abundance: NA
CDR3aa: CASSLGQRQSYGYTF; CDR3nt: TGTGCCAGCAGCTTGGGACAGAGACAGAGCTATGGCTACACCTTC; j_gene: TRBJ1-2; v_gene: TRBV7-6; d_gene: TRBD1; abundance: many
CDR3aa: CASSVAPRTDGELFF; CDR3nt: TGTGCCAGCAGCGTAGCGCCCCGGACAGATGGGGAGCTGTTTTTT; j_gene: TRBJ2-2; v_gene: TRBV9; d_gene: NA; abundance: NA
CDR3aa: CASSYSWGQITDTQYF; CDR3nt: TGTGCCAGCAGTTACTCGTGGGGGCAAATAACAGATACGCAGTATTTT; j_gene: TRBJ2-3; v_gene: TRBV6-6; d_gene: NA; abundance: NA
CDR3aa: CASSLERSTEAFF; CDR3nt: TGTGCCAGCAGTTTGGAGAGGTCCACTGAAGCTTTCTTT; j_gene: TRBJ1-1; v_gene: TRBV27; d_gene: NA; abundance: many
CDR3aa: CASSVEGNPYNEQFF; CDR3nt: TGTGCCAGCAGCGTAGAGGGTAACCCCTACAATGAGCAGTTCTTC; j_gene: TRBJ2-1; v_gene: TRBV9; d_gene: NA; abundance: NA
CDR3aa: CASSPQHTSGSNNEQFF; CDR3nt: TGTGCCAGCAGCCCTCAACATACTAGCGGGAGCAACAATGAGCAGTTCTTC; j_gene: TRBJ2-1; v_gene: TRBV7-9; d_gene: TRBD2; abundance: NA
CDR3aa: CASSFDRTTEETQYF; CDR3nt: TGTGCCAGCAGTTTTGACAGAACTACCGAAGAGACCCAGTACTTC; j_gene: TRBJ2-5; v_gene: TRBV12-3/TRBV12-4; d_gene: NA; abundance: few
CDR3aa: CSAPGGGQFYNEQFF; CDR3nt: TGCAGTGCCCCAGGGGGGGGCCAATTCTACAATGAGCAGTTCTTC; j_gene: TRBJ2-1; v_gene: TRBV20-1; d_gene: NA; abundance: NA
CDR3aa: CASSQGRGTNQPQHF; CDR3nt: TGCGCCAGCAGCCAAGGGAGGGGGACCAATCAGCCCCAGCATTTT; j_gene: TRBJ1-5; v_gene: TRBV4-1; d_gene: NA; abundance: NA
CDR3aa: CASGLPSFLSSGGDTDTQYF; CDR3nt: TGTGCTAGTGGTTTGCCCTCTTTCCTTTCTAGCGGGGGGGACACAGATACGCAGTATTTT; j_gene: TRBJ2-3; v_gene: TRBV12-5; d_gene: TRBD2; abundance: NA
CDR3aa: CASSHPERGTAEAFF; CDR3nt: TGCGCCAGCAGCCATCCCGAACGGGGGACCGCTGAAGCTTTCTTT; j_gene: TRBJ1-1; v_gene: TRBV4-1; d_gene: NA; abundance: NA
CDR3aa: CAIRGPTSGGSTDTQYF; CDR3nt: TGTGCCATCAGGGGCCCGACTAGCGGGGGGAGTACAGATACGCAGTATTTT; j_gene: TRBJ2-3; v_gene: TRBV10-3; d_gene: TRBD2; abundance: NA
CDR3aa: CASSADRSGNTIYF; CDR3nt: TGTGCCAGCAGCGCGGACCGCTCTGGAAACACCATATATTTT; j_gene: TRBJ1-3; v_gene: TRBV6-6; d_gene: NA; abundance: NA
CDR3aa: CASSLVQGVDEQFF; CDR3nt: TGTGCCAGCAGCTTGGTTCAGGGGGTGGATGAGCAGTTCTTC; j_gene: TRBJ2-1; v_gene: TRBV5-6; d_gene: TRBD1; abundance: NA
CDR3aa: CATQVSSYNEQFF; CDR3nt: TGTGCCACCCAGGTGAGCTCCTACAATGAGCAGTTCTTC; j_gene: TRBJ2-1; v_gene: TRBV2; d_gene: NA; abundance: NA
CDR3aa: CSVDRGQPYGYTF; CDR3nt: TGCAGCGTTGACCGGGGACAGCCCTATGGCTACACCTTC; j_gene: TRBJ1-2; v_gene: TRBV29-1; d_gene: TRBD1; abundance: few
CDR3aa: CASREGPNTEAFF; CDR3nt: TGTGCCAGTAGAGAAGGGCCGAACACTGAAGCTTTCTTT; j_gene: TRBJ1-1; v_gene: TRBV19; d_gene: NA; abundance: NA
CDR3aa: CTSSLGTSGGPTDTQYF; CDR3nt: TGTACCAGCAGCTTGGGGACTAGCGGGGGGCCTACAGATACGCAGTATTTT; j_gene: TRBJ2-3; v_gene: TRBV5-5; d_gene: TRBD2; abundance: NA
CDR3aa: CASSRTREPITDTQYF; CDR3nt: TGTGCCAGCAGCCGCACCAGGGAGCCGATCACAGATACGCAGTATTTT; j_gene: TRBJ2-3; v_gene: TRBV5-4; d_gene: NA; abundance: NA
CDR3aa: CASSALGLNTEAFF; CDR3nt: TGCGCCAGCAGCGCCCTAGGCTTGAACACTGAAGCTTTCTTT; j_gene: TRBJ1-1; v_gene: TRBV4-1; d_gene: NA; abundance: NA